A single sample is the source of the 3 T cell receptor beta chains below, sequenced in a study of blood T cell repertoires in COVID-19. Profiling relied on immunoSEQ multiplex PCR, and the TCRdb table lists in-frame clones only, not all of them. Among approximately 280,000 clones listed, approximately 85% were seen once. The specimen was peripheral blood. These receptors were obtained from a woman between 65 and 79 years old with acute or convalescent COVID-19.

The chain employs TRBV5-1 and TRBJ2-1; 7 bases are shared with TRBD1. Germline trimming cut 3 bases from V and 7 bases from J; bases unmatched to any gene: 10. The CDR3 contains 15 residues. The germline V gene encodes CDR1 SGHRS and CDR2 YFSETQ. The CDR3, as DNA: TGCGCCAGCAGCTGGGAGTACAGGGGAATGAATGAGCAGTTCTTC. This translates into CASSWEYRGMNEQFF.

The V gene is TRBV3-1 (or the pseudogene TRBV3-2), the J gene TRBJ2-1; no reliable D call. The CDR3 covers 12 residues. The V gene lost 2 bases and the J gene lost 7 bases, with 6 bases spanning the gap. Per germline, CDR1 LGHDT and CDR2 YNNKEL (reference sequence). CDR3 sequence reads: CASSQRVNEQFF. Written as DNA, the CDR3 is TGTGCCAGCAGCCAACGGGTAAATGAGCAGTTCTTC.

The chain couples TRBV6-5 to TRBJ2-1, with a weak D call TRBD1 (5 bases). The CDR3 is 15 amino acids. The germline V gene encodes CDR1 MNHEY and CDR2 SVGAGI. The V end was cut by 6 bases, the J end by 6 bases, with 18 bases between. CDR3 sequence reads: CASRIQGQAGNEQFF. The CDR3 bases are TGTGCCAGCAGGATCCAGGGCCAGGCCGGCAATGAGCAGTTCTTC.